Presented here are 3 T cell receptor beta chains from one specimen sequenced in a study of T cells in Graves' hyperthyroidism and ophthalmopathy. TCR beta CDR3 regions were amplified from RNA. TCR CDR3 regions were first amplified by RT-PCR with HTBI primers. TCRdb called the multiplex PCR reads again in MiXCR, with one record for every CDR3 protein. The sample consists of around 720,000 distinct CDR3 sequences, roughly a third of them appearing once. What was sequenced was blood. The origin of the receptors is a woman between 40 and 55 years old with Graves' hyperthyroidism.

This clonotype was seen a handful of times. This sequence joins TRBV10-3 and TRBJ2-2; possibly TRBD1 or TRBD2 for D (6 bases each). The V and J ends lost 6 bases and 5 bases respectively, with 13 bases between them. This CDR3 is built from 14 residues. Germline V lookup: CDR1 ENHRY, CDR2 SYGVKD. This CDR3 is CAIRGGQGTGELFF. In DNA form, the CDR3 reads TGTGCCATCAGGGGAGGCCAGGGGACCGGGGAGCTGTTTTTT.

This clonotype has a handful of counts. The chain recombines TRBV7-2 with TRBJ1-1; possible D gene TRBD1, 5 bases. CDR3 size: 15 residues. Germline assignment: CDR1 SGHTA and CDR2 FQGNSA. V lost 1 base and J lost 7, with 16 bases in between. The CDR3 sequence is CASSLGFQGDGEAFF. Here the CDR3 DNA reads TGTGCCAGCAGCTTAGGTTTTCAAGGGGACGGTGAAGCTTTCTTT.

Worth noting for this clonotype: The junction and the germline gene differ at one end; a read error may be behind it. The V gene is TRBV28, the J gene TRBJ1-3; D is perhaps TRBD1 (5 bases). CDR1 and CDR2 from the germline V gene are MDHEN and SYDVKM. CDR3 length equals 19 residues. The CDR3 is CASSSPFNQGTRSGNTIYF. The DNA for the CDR3 is TGTGCTAGCAGTTCCCCCTTCAACCAGGGAACTCGCTCTGGAAACACCATATATTTT.